The T cell receptor (beta chain) under discussion was sequenced for a study of T cell responses to AZD1222 COVID-19 vaccine. Study-wide results and limits: There were repertoire samples only from the period after the peak T cell response. Donors were mostly white British, more females; clonal diversity possibly underestimated.

Germline V CDR1 and CDR2: SGHRS, YFSETQ. Trimming removed 1 base from V and 2 bases from J, with 13 bases in between. The CDR3 has 15 residues. The repertoire was sequenced with immunoSEQ multiplex PCR; TCRdb's copy has only in-frame clones and lacks some. There are roughly 100,000 clones in the sample; about 89% occur only once, and around 4% lies in the top ten. This clone was seen a single time. Its antigen is unknown. The source was peripheral blood, collected on day 0 of AZD1222 vaccination. The sequence came from an adult in good health. The rearrangement uses TRBV5-1 and TRBJ2-7; D might be TRBD1 or TRBD2, each matching 6 bases. This CDR3 reads CASSLTGATTYEQYF. CDR3 sequence (DNA): TGCGCCAGCAGCTTGACGGGGGCGACCACCTACGAGCAGTACTTC.